This TCR beta chain is from a study of identical twins. Whole-study findings and limits: Fewer insertions characterized abundant cord blood beta clonotypes, whereas memory repertoires showed none. Twins shared out-of-frame alpha sequences with excess low generation probability. Modelling underestimated the level of out-of-frame TCR alpha sharing observed in monozygotic twins.

This clonotype was detected ten times or more. Antigen unknown. A universal primer binding site was introduced by template switching. The final cDNA contained unique molecular identifiers. TCRdb passed the 5' RACE reads through MiXCR, listing each CDR3 protein once. This sample yields 200,000 to 300,000 distinct CDR3 sequences, of which approximately 7% are seen a single time; 3% to 4% belongs to the top ten. Germline V gene lookup returns CDR1 SGHTA and CDR2 FQGTGA. CDR3 length: 12 amino acids. The V and J ends lost 11 bases and 5 bases respectively, with 13 bases between them. These records were also assigned to another study, of yellow fever vaccine responses in identical twins.

Material: memory (CD45RO+) T cells sorted from blood. This clonotype originated in a woman aged 18-29 years in good health. The chain carries TRBV7-3 and TRBJ2-1, with D perhaps matching TRBD2 (6 bases). The CDR3 bases are TGTGCCGTCGGGACTGGAAACAATGAGCAGTTCTTC. This translates into CAVGTGNNEQFF. The full variable domain, completed using reference TRBV7-3 and TRBJ2-1, is GAGVSQTPSNKVTEKGKYVELRCDPISGHTALYWYRQSLGQGPEFLIYFQGTGAADDSGLPNDRFFAVRPEGSVSTLKIQRTERGDSAVYLCAVGTGNNEQFFGPGTRLTVL.